Listed here is a single T cell receptor beta chain. The antigen remains unidentified. The sample originates from a study of cytomegalovirus exposure and HLA in healthy donors. Study as a whole: The approximately 110 validation repertoires were reported in a later analysis to have been generated on the same platform as the roughly 700 first-cohort repertoires. Study-level findings and limits: Per published reports, the classifier diagnosed cytomegalovirus status with high specificity and sensitivity. Most TCR sequences were uncommon, yet certain public TCRs appeared in many donors.

From the roughly 120-subject validation cohort, which was separate from the approximately 670-subject first cohort, the donors were drawn. Here immunoSEQ multiplex PCR was the method, and the copy in TCRdb shows in-frame clones only, minus some. The table has 170,000 or so clones, approximately 83% seen once; the top ten hold about 3%. This TCR came from a woman under 30 in good health and CMV-seropositive. Material for sequencing was PBMCs.

Here the CDR3 DNA reads TGCGCCAGCAGCTTGCTACAGAACAATGAGCAGTTCTTC. This encodes CASSLLQNNEQFF. J is TRBJ2-1 and V is TRBV5-1; D call uncertain. Germline-derived CDR1 and CDR2 are SGHRS and YFSETQ. V shed 1 base and J shed 5 bases, with 7 bases lying between them. The CDR3 covers 13 residues.